A single sample gave rise to the 10 T cell receptor beta chains below, sequenced in a study of blood T cell repertoires in COVID-19. Method: immunoSEQ multiplex PCR; TCRdb's copy keeps in-frame clones and lacks some. The sample consists of roughly 74,000 clones, 80% to 90% of them appearing once. The sample was PBMCs or T cells enriched from blood (not recorded which). These receptors were obtained from a woman aged 45-59 years with acute COVID-19.

The V call is TRBV18, the J call TRBJ2-2; tentative D call: TRBD2 (6 bases). The germline V and J ends were trimmed by 2 bases and 2 bases, with 12 bases remaining between them. This CDR3 comprises 16 residues. The V gene's germline CDR1 is KGHSH and CDR2 LQKENI. The CDR3 is CASSPRQGGNTGELFF. CDR3 coding DNA: TGTGCCAGCTCACCAAGGCAGGGAGGAAACACCGGGGAGCTGTTTTTT.

This clone came up once. The V gene is TRBV7-9, the J gene TRBJ2-7; no reliable D call. The CDR3 extends over 15 amino acids. Trimming shortened V by 1 base and J by 5 bases, and 15 bases separated the two germline ends. Germline lookup yields CDR1 SEHNR and CDR2 FQNEAQ (reference sequence). As DNA, the CDR3 is TGTGCCAGCAGCTTAGGGGCCGGTACCTCGGACGAGCAGTACTTC. Amino acids: CASSLGAGTSDEQYF.

The V gene is TRBV6-5, the J gene TRBJ2-2; a weak D match, TRBD2 (6 bases). Between the trimmed V and J ends, which lost 2 bases and 4 bases, there was a span of 11 bases. Germline-derived CDR1 and CDR2 are MNHEY and SVGAGI. The CDR3 runs 15 residues. The CDR3 protein is CASSYRGAGTGELFF. CDR3 nucleotides: TGTGCCAGCAGTTACCGCGGGGCGGGCACCGGGGAGCTGTTTTTT.

The chain joins TRBV29-1 to TRBJ2-1; 8 bases line up with TRBD2. The CDR3 is made up of 16 amino acids. Germline V gene data show CDR1 as SQVTM and CDR2 as ANQGSEA. V was clipped by 7 bases and J by 7 bases; unmatched bases: 18. This CDR3 reads CSAPQIGGTGGNEQFF. CDR3 in DNA: TGCAGCGCCCCGCAGATAGGCGGGACGGGGGGGAATGAGCAGTTCTTC.

This clone is a singleton in its sample. This chain connects TRBV10-1 to TRBJ1-4; 7 nucleotides agree with TRBD1. Germline loops: CDR1 WNHNN, CDR2 SYGVQD (reference sequence). With V trimmed by 11 bases and J by 0 bases, 15 bases remained unmatched. This CDR3 comprises 17 residues. Here the CDR3 DNA reads TGCGCCCCCCCCCGGGACAGTCTTCGGGCAACTAATGAAAAACTGTTTTTT. Amino acid sequence: CAPPRDSLRATNEKLFF.

The chain is built from TRBV7-2 and TRBJ2-1; D is undetermined. Germline V gene lookup returns CDR1 SGHTA and CDR2 FQGNSA. V lost 7 bases to trimming and J lost 0 bases, with 13 bases between them. The CDR3 length is 15 residues. CDR3 DNA sequence: TGTGCCAGCAAGCTTGATTTAAGCTCCTACAATGAGCAGTTCTTC. Its translation: CASKLDLSSYNEQFF.

The genes are TRBV7-8 and TRBJ2-1; D gene uncertain. Germline lookup yields CDR1 SGHVS and CDR2 FQNEAQ. This CDR3 is 15 amino acids long. V was pared by 1 base and J by 0 bases, with 7 bases between. The DNA of the CDR3 is TGTGCCAGCAGCTTAGGTTGGAGCTCCTACAATGAGCAGTTCTTC. Translating it yields CASSLGWSSYNEQFF.

The chain has TRBV5-6 and TRBJ1-6, with TRBD1 matching 7 bases. V shed 5 bases and J 9 bases; nucleotides not matched to a gene: 8. Germline assignment: CDR1 SGHDT and CDR2 YYEEEE. The CDR3 runs 14 residues. CDR3 in amino acids: CASRRQGNASPLHF. The DNA for the CDR3 is TGTGCCAGCAGGCGACAGGGCAACGCTTCACCCCTCCACTTT.

This chain connects TRBV4-3 to TRBJ2-3; D ambiguous. There are 14 residues in the CDR3. V was clipped by 0 bases and J by 3 bases, with 7 bases between them. CDR1 is LGHNA, CDR2 YSLEER, per germline. Here the CDR3 DNA reads TGCGCCAGCAGCCAAGAGATCAGAACAGATACGCAGTATTTT. It yields the protein CASSQEIRTDTQYF.

The chain couples TRBV11-2 to TRBJ1-5; 7 bases match TRBD1. This CDR3 comprises 15 residues. Trimming removed 1 base from V and 2 bases from J; junction bases left unmatched: 2. Germline V CDR1 and CDR2: SGHAT, FQNNGV. The CDR3 loop is CASSLGGGRNQPQHF. As DNA, the CDR3 is TGTGCCAGCAGCTTAGGAGGGGGCCGCAATCAGCCCCAGCATTTT.